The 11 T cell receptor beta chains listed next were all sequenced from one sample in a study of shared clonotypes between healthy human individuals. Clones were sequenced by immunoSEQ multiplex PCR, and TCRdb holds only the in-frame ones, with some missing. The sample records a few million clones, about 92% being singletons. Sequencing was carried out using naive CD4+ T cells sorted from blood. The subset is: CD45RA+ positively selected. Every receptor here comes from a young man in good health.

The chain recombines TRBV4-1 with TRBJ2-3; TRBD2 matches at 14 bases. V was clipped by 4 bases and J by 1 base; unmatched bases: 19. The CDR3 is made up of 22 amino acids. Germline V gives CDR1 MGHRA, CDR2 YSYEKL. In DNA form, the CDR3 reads TGCGCCAGCAGCCTCAAGGGATGGGGACTAGCGGGAGTGGGGAAGGGCACAGATACGCAGTATTTT. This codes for CASSLKGWGLAGVGKGTDTQYF.

CDR3 DNA: TGCGCCAGCAGCTTGGGTAGGGAACGGTTGACAGATACGCAGTATTTT. As protein: CASSLGRERLTDTQYF. This sequence joins TRBV5-1 and TRBJ2-3; no clear D gene. The V gene lost 0 bases and the J gene lost 3 bases, with 14 bases spanning the gap. The V gene's germline CDR1 is SGHRS and CDR2 YFSETQ. The CDR3 loop spans 16 amino acids.

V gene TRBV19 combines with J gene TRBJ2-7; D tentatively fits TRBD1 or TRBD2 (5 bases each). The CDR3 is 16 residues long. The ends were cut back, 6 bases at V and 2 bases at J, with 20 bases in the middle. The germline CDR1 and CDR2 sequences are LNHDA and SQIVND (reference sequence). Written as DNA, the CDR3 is TGTGCCAGTAGCCCCTCCGATGGGGGTGACGCCTACGAGCAGTACTTC. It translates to CASSPSDGGDAYEQYF.

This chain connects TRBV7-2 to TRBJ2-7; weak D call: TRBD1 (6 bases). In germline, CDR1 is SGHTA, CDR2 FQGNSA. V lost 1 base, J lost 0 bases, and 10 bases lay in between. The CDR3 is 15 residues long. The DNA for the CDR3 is TGTGCCAGCAGCTTAGACAGGGCTAACTCCTACGAGCAGTACTTC. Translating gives CASSLDRANSYEQYF.

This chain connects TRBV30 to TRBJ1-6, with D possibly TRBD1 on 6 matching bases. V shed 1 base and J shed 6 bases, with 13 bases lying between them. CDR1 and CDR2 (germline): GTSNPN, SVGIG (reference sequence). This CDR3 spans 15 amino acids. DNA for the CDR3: TGTGCCTGGAGTGCCTCGGACAGAGTTAATTCACCCCTCCACTTT. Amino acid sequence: CAWSASDRVNSPLHF.

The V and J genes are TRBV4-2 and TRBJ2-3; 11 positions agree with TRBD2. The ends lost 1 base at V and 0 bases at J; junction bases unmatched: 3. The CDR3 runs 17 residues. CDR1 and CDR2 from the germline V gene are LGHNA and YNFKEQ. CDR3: CASSQGGLAESTDTQYF. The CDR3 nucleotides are TGTGCCAGCAGCCAAGGGGGACTAGCGGAGAGCACAGATACGCAGTATTTT.

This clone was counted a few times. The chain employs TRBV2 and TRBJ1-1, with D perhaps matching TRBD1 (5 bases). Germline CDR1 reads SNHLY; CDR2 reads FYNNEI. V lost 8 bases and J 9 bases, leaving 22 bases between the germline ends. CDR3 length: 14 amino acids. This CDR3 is CASGSDSTFSQAFF. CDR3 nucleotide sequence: TGTGCCAGCGGGTCAGACAGTACCTTTTCCCAAGCTTTCTTT.

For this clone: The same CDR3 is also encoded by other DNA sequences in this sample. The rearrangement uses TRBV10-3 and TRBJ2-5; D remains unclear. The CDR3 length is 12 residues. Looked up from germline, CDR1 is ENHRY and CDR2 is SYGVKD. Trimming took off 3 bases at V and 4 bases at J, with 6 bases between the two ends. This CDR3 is CAISDLGETQYF. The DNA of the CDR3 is TGTGCCATCAGTGATCTGGGAGAGACCCAGTACTTC.

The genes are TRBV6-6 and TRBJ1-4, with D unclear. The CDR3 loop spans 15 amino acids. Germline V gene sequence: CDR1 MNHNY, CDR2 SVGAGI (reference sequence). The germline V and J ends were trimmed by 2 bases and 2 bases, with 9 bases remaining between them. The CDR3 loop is CASSYPPETNEKLFF. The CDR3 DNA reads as TGTGCCAGCAGTTACCCGCCGGAGACTAATGAAAAACTGTTTTTT.

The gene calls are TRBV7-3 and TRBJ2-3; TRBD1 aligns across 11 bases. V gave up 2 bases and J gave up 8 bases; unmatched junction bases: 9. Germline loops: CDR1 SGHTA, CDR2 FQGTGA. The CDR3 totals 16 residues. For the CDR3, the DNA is TGTGCCAGCAGCTTAGCGGGGACAGGGGGAATCGGTACGCAGTATTTT. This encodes CASSLAGTGGIGTQYF.

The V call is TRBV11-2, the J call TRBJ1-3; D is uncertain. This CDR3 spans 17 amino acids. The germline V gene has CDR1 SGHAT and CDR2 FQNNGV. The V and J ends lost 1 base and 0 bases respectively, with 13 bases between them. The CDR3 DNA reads TGTGCCAGCAGCTTAGGAGGGCTCATCGCCTCTGGAAACACCATATATTTT. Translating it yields CASSLGGLIASGNTIYF.